One sample yielded the 18 T cell receptor beta chains listed below, sequenced in a study of T cell responses to AZD1222 COVID-19 vaccine. Data came from immunoSEQ multiplex PCR; TCRdb stores just in-frame clones and leaves some out. The sample has 75,000 to 95,000 clones, about 88% seen once. The input for sequencing was peripheral blood, taken on day 0 of AZD1222 vaccination. These receptors were obtained from an adult in good health.

The genes are TRBV6-5 and TRBJ1-4, with a weak D call TRBD1 (6 bases). Trimming removed 4 bases from V and 4 bases from J, with 13 bases in between. The CDR3 spans 15 residues. Germline-derived CDR1 and CDR2 are MNHEY and SVGAGI. CDR3 bases: TGTGCCAGCAGTTCTCCGACAGGATATAATGAAAAACTGTTTTTT. It translates to CASSSPTGYNEKLFF.

The chain employs TRBV6-2 or TRBV6-3 and TRBJ1-1; D unclear. CDR3 size: 16 residues. Germline-derived CDR1 and CDR2 are MNHEY and SVGEGT. V lost 2 bases and J lost 2, with 15 bases in between. CDR3 DNA sequence: TGTGCCAGCAGTTACGTTTCCGCAAGGCCAAACACTGAAGCTTTCTTT. It yields the protein CASSYVSARPNTEAFF.

This chain links TRBV19 with TRBJ2-7; 9 nucleotides match TRBD1. The junction had 11 bases not matched to a gene; V was cut back by 6 bases and J by 5 bases. Germline V CDR1 and CDR2: LNHDA, SQIVND (reference sequence). This CDR3 has 15 amino acids. The CDR3 nucleotides read TGTGCCAGTAGCCTAACTCGACAGGGGGGAGACGAGCAGTACTTC. Amino acid sequence: CASSLTRQGGDEQYF.

The chain has TRBV4-3 and TRBJ1-2; D unclear. The CDR3 runs 16 residues. Germline V gives CDR1 LGHNA, CDR2 YSLEER. The V and J ends lost 0 bases and 3 bases respectively, with 14 bases between them. DNA of the CDR3: TGCGCCAGCAGCCAAGATAGGGCAGGTCCGTACTATGGCTACACCTTC. This encodes CASSQDRAGPYYGYTF.

The chain couples TRBV7-9 to TRBJ1-2, with a possible D match to TRBD1 (6 bases). CDR3 size: 12 residues. V dropped 8 bases and J dropped 4 bases, with 11 bases sitting between them. Per the germline V gene, CDR1 is SEHNR and CDR2 is FQNEAQ (reference sequence). For the CDR3, the DNA is TGTGCCAGCGGGCAGGGGAGCTATGGCTACACCTTC. Translation gives CASGQGSYGYTF.

This rearrangement joins TRBV9 to TRBJ1-5; TRBD1 matches 8 bases. The germline gives CDR1 SGDLS, CDR2 YYNGEE. CDR3 length: 14 residues. After removal of 4 bases from V and 4 bases from J, the junction contained 4 bases not matched to a gene. CDR3 amino acids: CASSQGTGNQPQHF. The CDR3, as DNA: TGTGCCAGCAGCCAGGGGACAGGTAATCAGCCCCAGCATTTT.

This chain joins TRBV19 and TRBJ1-1, with D perhaps matching TRBD1 (6 bases). CDR1 LNHDA and CDR2 SQIVND come from the germline V gene (reference sequence). The CDR3 is made up of 19 amino acids. The germline V and J ends were trimmed by 5 bases and 1 base, with 26 bases remaining between them. In DNA form, the CDR3 reads TGTGCCAGTAGTTCAACCCAAACCCCGGGGGCCGGAGGGAACACTGAAGCTTTCTTT. Protein product: CASSSTQTPGAGGNTEAFF.

The chain has TRBV19 and TRBJ1-2, with D possibly TRBD1 on 5 matching bases. From germline, CDR1 is LNHDA and CDR2 SQIVND (reference sequence). The CDR3 is 14 amino acids. Trimming shortened V by 3 bases and J by 2 bases, and 10 bases separated the two germline ends. The DNA for the CDR3 is TGTGCCAGTAGTATGAGGCAGGGAAACTATGGCTACACCTTC. It translates to CASSMRQGNYGYTF.

CDR3 nucleotides: TGTGCCAGCAGCCGGCGGGCCGAGCAGTTCTTC. It is translated as CASSRRAEQFF. The V call is TRBV3-1 (or the pseudogene TRBV3-2), the J call TRBJ2-1; D is possibly TRBD2 (5 bases). The germline gives CDR1 LGHDT, CDR2 YNNKEL (reference sequence). Deletions cut 4 bases from V and 10 bases from J, with 8 bases between. The CDR3 length is 11 residues.

This rearrangement joins TRBV4-3 to TRBJ2-5; perhaps TRBD1 as D (6 bases). The V gene lost 4 bases and the J gene lost 5 bases, with 17 bases spanning the gap. This CDR3 comprises 15 residues. The germline V gene has CDR1 LGHNA and CDR2 YSLEER. The CDR3 sequence is CASSRSKGVWETQYF. The CDR3 bases are TGCGCCAGCAGCCGGAGCAAGGGGGTATGGGAGACCCAGTACTTC.

The J gene is TRBJ1-5, the V gene TRBV3-1 (or the pseudogene TRBV3-2), with a possible D match to TRBD1 (5 bases). V was shortened by 2 bases and J by 1 base, with 9 bases between the two germline ends. The CDR3 covers 15 residues. Germline V gives CDR1 LGHDT, CDR2 YNNKEL (reference sequence). The CDR3 reads CASSQFQGSNQPQHF. CDR3 bases: TGTGCCAGCAGCCAATTTCAGGGAAGCAATCAGCCCCAGCATTTT.

The chain joins TRBV7-9 to TRBJ1-2; no reliable D call. Germline-derived CDR1 and CDR2 are SEHNR and FQNEAQ (reference sequence). The ends were cut back, 6 bases at V and 6 bases at J, with 14 bases in the middle. The CDR3 is 13 amino acids. CDR3 sequence: CASSRRGGDGYTF. CDR3 DNA: TGTGCCAGCAGTCGGCGGGGAGGAGATGGCTACACCTTC.

This clone was observed a single time. V gene TRBV19 combines with J gene TRBJ1-3; TRBD1 might be the D (5 bases). V gave up 7 bases and J gave up 4 bases, with 23 bases separating them. This CDR3 contains 17 residues. CDR1 LNHDA and CDR2 SQIVND come from the germline V gene (reference sequence). The CDR3 DNA sequence: TGTGCCAGTACCCTGGTCCTCGGCGGGGCGCGGGGAAACACCATATATTTT. Translating gives CASTLVLGGARGNTIYF.

The rearrangement joins TRBV7-9 to TRBJ1-1, with 12 bases lining up with TRBD1. The CDR3 is 16 residues long. The junction had 5 bases not matched to a gene; V was cut back by 2 bases and J by 4 bases. Per the germline V gene, CDR1 is SEHNR and CDR2 is FQNEAQ (reference sequence). The CDR3 sequence is CASSLRGTGGVTEAFF. For the CDR3, the DNA is TGTGCCAGCAGCTTAAGAGGGACAGGGGGCGTCACTGAAGCTTTCTTT.

This rearrangement joins TRBV11-1 to TRBJ1-2; TRBD1 is a possible D gene (5 bases). V dropped 5 bases and J dropped 4 bases, with 20 bases sitting between them. The CDR3 runs 16 residues. Per germline, CDR1 SGHAT and CDR2 FQDESV (reference sequence). CDR3 sequence (DNA): TGTGCCAGCAGCCCCGTTGAGGGCAGGACAAGCTATGGCTACACCTTC. Protein product: CASSPVEGRTSYGYTF.

In its sample, this clone was seen a few times. The rearrangement links TRBV7-9 to TRBJ2-7; D is possibly TRBD1 (5 bases). The CDR3 is 14 residues long. The V gene's germline CDR1 is SEHNR and CDR2 FQNEAQ (reference sequence). V was pared by 0 bases and J by 3 bases, with 9 bases between. CDR3 nucleotide sequence: TGTGCCAGCAGCTTAGCCGACGGACACTACGAGCAGTACTTC. Amino acid sequence: CASSLADGHYEQYF.

The CDR3 protein is CASSLVVGTTELFF. The CDR3, as DNA: TGTGCCAGCAGCTTGGTTGTTGGGACAACTGAACTGTTTTTT. The rearrangement joins TRBV7-9 to TRBJ1-4; TRBD1 is a possible D gene (6 bases). This CDR3 has 14 amino acids. CDR1 and CDR2 from the germline V gene are SEHNR and FQNEAQ (reference sequence). V was pared by 3 bases and J by 12 bases, with 17 bases between.

The rearrangement joins TRBV3-1 (or the pseudogene TRBV3-2) to TRBJ2-3; D is uncertain. Trimming left V 3 bases short and J 0 bases short, with 1 base between. Germline V CDR1 and CDR2: LGHDT, YNNKEL (reference sequence). The CDR3 consists of 12 residues. The chain's CDR3 is CASSHSTDTQYF. CDR3 coding DNA: TGTGCCAGCAGCCACAGCACAGATACGCAGTATTTT.